The 24 T cell receptor beta chains below come from one sample, sequenced in a study of response to subunit inactivated influenza vaccine. TCRdb redid the calling of the RT-PCR reads with MiXCR, one entry per CDR3 protein. The data hold hundreds of thousands of distinct CDR3 sequences, with roughly 13% observed a single time. The starting material was PBMCs from blood, obtained 45 days after vaccination. The receptors were gathered from a middle-aged man who received an inactivated influenza vaccine.

This clonotype was seen more than once but under ten times. The chain is built from TRBV11-2 and TRBJ1-4, with no clear D. The V end was cut by 0 bases, the J end by 4 bases, with 9 bases between. The CDR3 length is 15 residues. From germline, CDR1 is SGHAT and CDR2 FQNNGV. CDR3 residues: CASSLEGSRNEKLFF. The CDR3 DNA reads TGTGCCAGCAGCTTAGAGGGCAGTCGTAATGAAAAACTGTTTTTT.

This chain uses TRBV20-1 with TRBJ2-7; D is unclear. This CDR3 has 14 amino acids. From germline, CDR1 is DFQATT and CDR2 SNEGSKA (reference sequence). The V end was cut by 3 bases, the J end by 0 bases, with 12 bases between. The CDR3 DNA sequence: TGCAGTGCTAGGGGCTTGGGAACCTCCTACGAGCAGTACTTC. It encodes CSARGLGTSYEQYF.

The rearrangement links TRBV15 to TRBJ2-3; D not resolved. The V end lost 0 bases, the J end lost 7 bases, and 14 bases lay between the germline ends. From germline, CDR1 is LNHNV and CDR2 YYDKDF (reference sequence). The length of the CDR3 is 15 residues. The CDR3 nucleotides read TGTGCCACCAGCAGAGATCAGGCGGTGGGAAATACGCAGTATTTT. Translating it yields CATSRDQAVGNTQYF. Complete variable domain (other parts from reference TRBV15 and TRBJ2-3): DAMVIQNPRYQVTQFGKPVTLSCSQTLNHNVMYWYQQKSSQAPKLLFHYYDKDFNNEADTPDNFQSRRPNTSFCFLDIRSPGLGDTAMYLCATSRDQAVGNTQYFGPGTRLTVL.

This clonotype was detected a few times. This sequence joins TRBV12-3 or TRBV12-4 and TRBJ1-1, with no clear D. The CDR3 contains 14 residues. Deletions cut 7 bases from V and 1 base from J, with 13 bases between. The CDR3 reads CASNNKATNTEAFF. DNA for the CDR3: TGTGCCAGCAACAACAAGGCGACGAACACTGAAGCTTTCTTT.

This clonotype was found a few times. This chain uses TRBV12-3 or TRBV12-4 with TRBJ2-4, with a tentative D call TRBD1 (5 bases). Trimming left V 3 bases short and J 0 bases short, with 6 bases between. This CDR3 spans 14 amino acids. CDR3 residues: CASSFDRAKNIQYF. DNA of the CDR3: TGTGCCAGCAGTTTTGACAGAGCCAAAAACATTCAGTACTTC.

This clonotype occurred many times. CDR3 amino acids: CASSHRVSYGYTF. CDR3 DNA: TGTGCCAGCAGCCACCGGGTCAGTTATGGCTACACCTTC. The chain carries TRBV12-3 or TRBV12-4 and TRBJ1-2; D remains unclear. V was clipped by 6 bases and J by 5 bases, with 13 bases between them. This CDR3 is 13 amino acids long.

In regard to this clonotype: A junction end diverges from the germline sequence, so it may reflect a read error. The gene calls are TRBV12-3 or TRBV12-4 and TRBJ1-1; 7 bases fit TRBD1. The CDR3 length is 13 residues. This CDR3 is CASRPTQGGEACF. CDR3 nucleotides: TGTGCCAGCAGGCCGACTCAGGGGGGTGAAGCTTGCTTT.

The rearrangement uses TRBV28 and TRBJ1-1, with 8 bases identical to TRBD1. The CDR3 covers 14 residues. Germline V gene lookup returns CDR1 MDHEN and CDR2 SYDVKM. V shed 3 bases, J shed 6 bases, and the junction held 6 bases outside the gene matches. The CDR3 spells CASSFSGQVAEAFF. The CDR3 DNA is TGTGCCAGCAGTTTTTCGGGACAGGTGGCTGAAGCTTTCTTT.

The chain recombines TRBV7-2 with TRBJ2-7; D uncertain. Trimming pared 5 bases from V and 1 base from J, leaving 9 bases between. This CDR3 has 13 residues. CDR1 is SGHTA, CDR2 FQGNSA, per germline. CDR3 loop: CASSTTSSYEQYF. The DNA of the CDR3 is TGTGCCAGCAGCACGACCTCGTCCTACGAGCAGTACTTC.

The chain is built from TRBV12-3 or TRBV12-4 and TRBJ2-3, with 12 bases lining up with TRBD2. The CDR3 runs to 17 residues. The V and J ends lost 7 bases and 0 bases, in that order; junction bases with no gene match: 8. The CDR3 here is CASTLAGGLSSTDTQYF. In DNA, the CDR3 is TGTGCCAGCACCCTAGCGGGGGGGCTTTCAAGCACAGATACGCAGTATTTT.

The sample holds a few counts of this clonotype. The chain recombines TRBV12-3 or TRBV12-4 with TRBJ2-1; weak D call: TRBD1 (7 bases). CDR3 length equals 14 residues. The V and J ends lost 3 bases and 8 bases respectively, with 14 bases between them. The CDR3 region has the DNA TGTGCCAGCAGTTTGCAGGGGGGAAGGTATGAGCAGTTCTTC. It is translated as CASSLQGGRYEQFF.

This clonotype was seen a few times. CDR3 bases: TGCAGTGCTAGAGATCTACAGGGAGGGGATACGCAGTATTTT. This codes for CSARDLQGGDTQYF. The rearrangement uses TRBV20-1 and TRBJ2-3, with D possibly TRBD2 on 7 matching bases. The CDR3 totals 14 residues. Germline loops: CDR1 DFQATT, CDR2 SNEGSKA (reference sequence). V lost 0 bases and J lost 6, with 13 bases in between.

This sequence joins TRBV5-1 and TRBJ1-1, with D uncertain. This CDR3 is built from 16 residues. Germline-derived CDR1 and CDR2 are SGHRS and YFSETQ. V dropped 0 bases and J dropped 1 base, with 13 bases sitting between them. The CDR3 sequence: CASSLGEAGRNTEAFF. The CDR3, as DNA: TGCGCCAGCAGCTTGGGGGAGGCGGGGAGGAACACTGAAGCTTTCTTT. Using reference TRBV5-1 and TRBJ1-1 for the parts outside the CDR3, the full variable domain is KAGVTQTPRYLIKTRGQQVTLSCSPISGHRSVSWYQQTPGQGLQFLFEYFSETQRNKGNFPGRFSGRQFSNSRSEMNVSTLELGDSALYLCASSLGEAGRNTEAFFGQGTRLTVV.

The sample holds many counts of this clonotype. The chain links TRBV5-1 to TRBJ1-1, with TRBD1 identical over 7 bases. The CDR3 covers 17 residues. Germline V gene sequence: CDR1 SGHRS, CDR2 YFSETQ. V lost 3 bases and J lost 4; bases outside the gene matches: 15. The DNA of the CDR3 is TGCGCCAGCAGCTCCGGGACAGTAAGGACAATGGTCACTGAAGCTTTCTTT. Translated, it gives CASSSGTVRTMVTEAFF.

This clonotype was seen a few times. The chain carries TRBV10-1 and TRBJ1-4; TRBD1 is a possible D gene (6 bases). V was shortened by 10 bases and J by 8 bases, with 17 bases between the two germline ends. Germline CDR1 is WNHNN and CDR2 is SYGVQD (reference sequence). The CDR3 runs 13 residues. In nucleotides, the CDR3 is TGCGCCACCGTAAACAGGGTATGGGAAAAACTGTTTTTT. Translating gives CATVNRVWEKLFF.

The sample holds a few counts of this clonotype. V gene TRBV6-5 combines with J gene TRBJ2-1; D is perhaps TRBD1 (5 bases). The CDR3 runs to 15 residues. Germline lookup yields CDR1 MNHEY and CDR2 SVGAGI. V dropped 2 bases and J dropped 0 bases, with 8 bases sitting between them. The DNA of the CDR3 is TGTGCCAGCAGTTACGGACACAGCTCCTACAATGAGCAGTTCTTC. Amino acids: CASSYGHSSYNEQFF.

The rearrangement links TRBV6-5 to TRBJ1-2; D unclear. The CDR3 loop spans 14 amino acids. The germline V gene has CDR1 MNHEY and CDR2 SVGAGI. V was cut by 2 bases and J by 5 bases, with 12 bases left in between. In nucleotides, the CDR3 is TGTGCCAGCAGTTACCGAGACACGTTTTATGGCTACACCTTC. It is translated as CASSYRDTFYGYTF.

This chain uses TRBV11-2 with TRBJ2-6; perhaps D is TRBD1 or TRBD2 (5 bases each). The CDR3 is 19 amino acids. Germline V gene data show CDR1 as SGHAT and CDR2 as FQNNGV. Trimming removed 2 bases from V and 0 bases from J, with 17 bases in between. The chain's CDR3 is CASSLPPGRLSSGANVLTF. CDR3 in DNA: TGTGCCAGCAGCTTACCCCCGGGACGGCTGAGCTCTGGGGCCAACGTCCTGACTTTC.

The CDR3 DNA reads TGTGCCAGCAGTGATGGGTACAGGCAGCCCCAGCATTTT. It specifies CASSDGYRQPQHF. V is TRBV6-1 and J is TRBJ1-5, with D tentatively TRBD1 (5 bases). The CDR3 sequence is 13 residues long. CDR1 is MNHNS and CDR2 is SASEGT in the germline V gene. Trimming stripped 3 bases from V and 7 bases from J, with 10 bases between.

This chain connects TRBV5-1 to TRBJ2-7; the D gene is possibly TRBD1 (5 bases). CDR3 size: 15 residues. V lost 0 bases to trimming and J lost 6 bases, with 16 bases between them. Germline assignment: CDR1 SGHRS and CDR2 YFSETQ. The CDR3 region has the DNA TGCGCCAGCAGCTTGGATTGGGGAATTCAGGGCGAGCAGTACTTC. Translated, it gives CASSLDWGIQGEQYF.

The sample holds a few counts of this clonotype. CDR3 loop: CASSMGQLNTEAFF. For the CDR3, the DNA is TGTGCCAGCAGTATGGGACAGCTGAACACTGAAGCTTTCTTT. The rearrangement joins TRBV28 to TRBJ1-1, with 7 positions matching TRBD1. Germline values: CDR1 MDHEN, CDR2 SYDVKM. The CDR3 has 14 residues. The ends lost 5 bases at V and 0 bases at J; junction bases unmatched: 3.

This clonotype came up a few times. The chain carries TRBV7-9 and TRBJ2-2; 8 nucleotides agree with TRBD1. The CDR3 has 12 residues. Germline CDR1 SEHNR, CDR2 FQNEAQ (reference sequence). The V gene end was trimmed by 8 bases and the J gene end by 4 bases; junction bases not matched to a gene: 0. The CDR3 loop is CASGQGTGELFF. CDR3 DNA: TGTGCCAGCGGACAGGGCACCGGGGAGCTGTTTTTT.

This clonotype came up many times. The rearrangement uses TRBV15 and TRBJ2-5; possible D gene TRBD2, 6 bases. The CDR3 totals 14 residues. V lost 0 bases and J 5 bases, leaving 10 bases between the germline ends. Germline CDR1 and CDR2: LNHNV and YYDKDF (reference sequence). CDR3 sequence (DNA): TGTGCCACCAGCAGAGATCGAGCGGGTGAGACCCAGTACTTC. As protein: CATSRDRAGETQYF.

Worth noting for this clonotype: One end of the junction does not line up with germline, which may come from a read error. The chain has TRBV2 and TRBJ2-5, with D unclear. The V gene's germline CDR1 is SNHLY and CDR2 FYNNEI. This CDR3 is built from 12 residues. The CDR3 is CASSVNQETHYF. DNA of the CDR3: TGTGCCAGCAGTGTCAACCAAGAGACCCACTACTTC.